The 26 T cell receptor beta chains presented below share a single source sample, sequenced in a study of T cell responses to AZD1222 COVID-19 vaccine. Only in-frame clones appear in the TCRdb table, and some are missing; sequencing was by immunoSEQ multiplex PCR. The sample has 150,000 to 200,000 clones; about 90% are singletons. Here the sequenced sample was peripheral blood, taken on day 0 of AZD1222 vaccination. The receptors derive from an adult in good health.

The chain joins TRBV29-1 to TRBJ2-1; TRBD1 aligns across 9 bases. Germline CDR1 and CDR2: SQVTM and ANQGSEA. The J segment lost 3 bases and the V segment lost 4 bases, leaving 7 bases of the junction unmatched. The CDR3 extends over 15 amino acids. CDR3: CSVVGGQGYYNEQFF. DNA of the CDR3: TGCAGCGTTGTGGGGGGACAGGGATACTACAATGAGCAGTTCTTC.

The CDR3 loop is CAWSWGGADYEQYF. As DNA, the CDR3 is TGTGCCTGGAGCTGGGGCGGAGCCGACTACGAGCAGTACTTC. The chain uses TRBV30 and TRBJ2-7; weak D call: TRBD1 (5 bases). Trimming removed 3 bases from V and 3 bases from J, with 15 bases in between. Germline CDR1 reads GTSNPN; CDR2 reads SVGIG (reference sequence). The CDR3 is made up of 14 amino acids.

The chain recombines TRBV10-3 with TRBJ1-3, with a tentative D call TRBD1 (5 bases). V lost 10 bases and J lost 0, with 13 bases in between. Germline V gene sequence: CDR1 ENHRY, CDR2 SYGVKD. The CDR3 spans 14 residues. This chain's CDR3 is CAKRQLFSGNTIYF. CDR3 DNA: TGTGCCAAGAGACAGTTGTTCTCTGGAAACACCATATATTTT.

The J gene is TRBJ2-1, the V gene TRBV19; D perhaps matches TRBD1 (5 bases). The CDR3 extends over 14 amino acids. The V gene lost 5 bases and the J gene lost 4 bases, with 12 bases spanning the gap. Germline V gene sequence: CDR1 LNHDA, CDR2 SQIVND (reference sequence). The DNA of the CDR3 is TGTGCCAGTAGTCAGGGTATCCAGTACAATGAGCAGTTCTTC. Translation: CASSQGIQYNEQFF.

This chain links TRBV19 with TRBJ2-1, with TRBD2 as a possible D gene (5 bases). V lost 0 bases to trimming and J lost 8 bases, with 11 bases between them. Germline V gives CDR1 LNHDA, CDR2 SQIVND (reference sequence). CDR3 length: 14 amino acids. This CDR3 reads CASSIDRTRDEQFF. For the CDR3, the DNA is TGTGCCAGTAGTATAGATCGAACGAGGGATGAGCAGTTCTTC. Based on the CDR3 plus reference TRBV19 and TRBJ2-1, the full variable domain is DGGITQSPKYLFRKEGQNVTLSCEQNLNHDAMYWYRQDPGQGLRLIYYSQIVNDFQKGDIAEGYSVSREKKESFPLTVTSAQKNPTAFYLCASSIDRTRDEQFFGPGTRLTVL.

This clone was seen only once. This rearrangement joins TRBV5-6 to TRBJ1-6; possible D gene TRBD1, 5 bases. The CDR3 covers 17 residues. Trimming removed 6 bases at V and 0 bases at J, with 16 bases between. The germline CDR1 and CDR2 sequences are SGHDT and YYEEEE. CDR3 protein: CASTMTWGSSYNSPLHF. The CDR3 DNA is TGTGCCAGCACCATGACGTGGGGGAGCTCCTATAATTCACCCCTCCACTTT.

The chain combines TRBV30 with TRBJ1-2; no clear D. V lost 4 bases and J 0 bases, leaving 9 bases between the germline ends. This CDR3 is 13 amino acids long. The germline V gene has CDR1 GTSNPN and CDR2 SVGIG (reference sequence). CDR3 loop: CAWTDGANYGYTF. CDR3 sequence (DNA): TGTGCCTGGACGGACGGCGCTAACTATGGCTACACCTTC.

The V and J genes are TRBV30 and TRBJ1-1, with D hard to call. Trimming left V 2 bases short and J 1 base short, with 8 bases between. Per the germline V gene, CDR1 is GTSNPN and CDR2 is SVGIG (reference sequence). The CDR3 runs to 13 residues. The CDR3 bases are TGTGCCTGGAGTACAGATACGAACACTGAAGCTTTCTTT. Translating it yields CAWSTDTNTEAFF.

Written as DNA, the CDR3 is TGTGCCAGTAGCCCAGGGGGTAGCTCCTACAATGAGCAGTTCTTC. Translation gives CASSPGGSSYNEQFF. This sequence joins TRBV19 and TRBJ2-1, with 7 bases that match TRBD1. This CDR3 comprises 15 residues. V gave up 6 bases and J gave up 0 bases; unmatched junction bases: 5. CDR1 is LNHDA, CDR2 SQIVND, per germline (reference sequence).

This sequence joins TRBV4-3 and TRBJ2-5, with 7 bases lining up with TRBD2. This CDR3 is built from 14 residues. Per germline, CDR1 LGHNA and CDR2 YSLEER. V dropped 2 bases and J dropped 7; count of bases not matched to a gene: 7. CDR3: CASSQLTSTGTQYF. The CDR3 DNA follows: TGCGCCAGCAGCCAACTGACTAGCACCGGGACCCAGTACTTC.

The gene calls are TRBV5-1 and TRBJ2-6, with 8 bases that match TRBD2. The CDR3 sequence is 16 residues long. Unmatched junction bases numbered 5, after V lost 4 bases and J lost 2 bases. The germline V gene has CDR1 SGHRS and CDR2 YFSETQ. The CDR3 nucleotides read TGCGCCAGCAGCCCTCGGGGGGGCGCTGGGGCCAACGTCCTGACTTTC. It encodes CASSPRGGAGANVLTF.

The CDR3 nucleotides read TGTGCCAGCGGAGGAGGGACCGGGGAGCTGTTTTTT. Amino acids: CASGGGTGELFF. This rearrangement joins TRBV9 to TRBJ2-2, with D perhaps TRBD2 (6 bases). The V end lost 7 bases, the J end lost 5 bases, and 9 bases lay between the germline ends. CDR3 length: 12 residues. CDR1 and CDR2 (germline): SGDLS, YYNGEE.

This chain connects TRBV28 to TRBJ1-3; the D gene is possibly TRBD1 (6 bases). Trimming cost V 3 bases and J 3 bases, with 12 bases left between them. The CDR3 is 15 residues long. Per germline, CDR1 MDHEN and CDR2 SYDVKM. The CDR3 sequence is CASSFGGASGNTIYF. The CDR3 region has the DNA TGTGCCAGCAGTTTCGGGGGCGCAAGTGGAAACACCATATATTTT.

The V call is TRBV6-6, the J call TRBJ1-1; possible D gene TRBD1, 5 bases. Trimming removed 6 bases at V and 1 base at J, with 18 bases between. The germline V gene has CDR1 MNHNY and CDR2 SVGAGI (reference sequence). The CDR3 runs 16 residues. The CDR3 region has the DNA TGTGCCAGCAGCCCCATCGTGGCGCAGGGGAACACTGAAGCTTTCTTT. This sequence encodes CASSPIVAQGNTEAFF.

The gene calls are TRBV28 and TRBJ1-5; D perhaps matches TRBD1 (6 bases). The germline gives CDR1 MDHEN, CDR2 SYDVKM. Trimming stripped 7 bases from V and 1 base from J, with 11 bases between. This CDR3 has 14 residues. DNA for the CDR3: TGTGCCAGCACCCGAGGGGGGAGCAATCAGCCCCAGCATTTT. This translates into CASTRGGSNQPQHF.

This sequence joins TRBV27 and TRBJ1-1; the match to TRBD1 covers 7 bases. The germline gives CDR1 MNHEY, CDR2 SMNVEV (reference sequence). The J segment lost 7 bases and the V segment lost 5 bases, leaving 7 bases of the junction unmatched. This CDR3 has 13 amino acids. The DNA for the CDR3 is TGTGCCAGCAGTCCCTGGGACAGCCTTGAAGCTTTCTTT. Translating it yields CASSPWDSLEAFF.

J is TRBJ1-1 and V is TRBV27; D remains ambiguous. CDR1 is MNHEY and CDR2 is SMNVEV in the germline V gene (reference sequence). This CDR3 contains 13 residues. The germline V and J ends were trimmed by 4 bases and 11 bases, with 17 bases remaining between them. CDR3 amino acids: CASSSPRGVGAFF. In DNA form, the CDR3 reads TGTGCCAGCAGTTCCCCTCGCGGAGTTGGGGCTTTCTTT.

V usage is TRBV4-1 and J usage is TRBJ1-5; D is undetermined. The germline V and J ends were trimmed by 4 bases and 0 bases, with 13 bases remaining between them. The germline V gene encodes CDR1 MGHRA and CDR2 YSYEKL. The CDR3 contains 16 residues. CDR3 in amino acids: CASSPSPSYSNQPQHF. CDR3 nucleotides: TGCGCCAGCAGCCCGTCCCCGTCGTATAGCAATCAGCCCCAGCATTTT.

The chain combines TRBV9 with TRBJ1-3, with D unresolved. The CDR3 contains 14 residues. Germline V CDR1 and CDR2: SGDLS, YYNGEE. Trimming took off 0 bases at V and 2 bases at J, with 6 bases between the two ends. Here the CDR3 reads CASSVEPAGNTIYF. DNA of the CDR3: TGTGCCAGCAGCGTAGAGCCAGCTGGAAACACCATATATTTT.

J is TRBJ1-5 and V is TRBV27; D is possibly TRBD1 (6 bases). The CDR3 contains 14 residues. Trimming took 7 bases from V and 5 from J, leaving 15 bases between them. The germline CDR1 and CDR2 sequences are MNHEY and SMNVEV (reference sequence). DNA for the CDR3: TGTGCCAGCATGGGGGGCGGGCTGTATCAGCCCCAGCATTTT. Translated, it gives CASMGGGLYQPQHF.

This clone was found once. The J gene is TRBJ2-5, the V gene TRBV5-1; perhaps TRBD1 as D (5 bases). Germline V CDR1 and CDR2: SGHRS, YFSETQ. This CDR3 is 15 amino acids long. With 0 bases removed from V and 5 bases from J, the gap between germline ends came to 14 bases. CDR3: CASSLATDRSETQYF. CDR3 DNA sequence: TGCGCCAGCAGCTTGGCCACCGACAGATCGGAGACCCAGTACTTC.

The rearrangement links TRBV27 to TRBJ2-6; D is undetermined. The CDR3 has 17 residues. The germline CDR1 and CDR2 sequences are MNHEY and SMNVEV (reference sequence). Trimming pared 3 bases from V and 2 bases from J, leaving 14 bases between. CDR3 region: CASSFYGSTTGANVLTF. CDR3 nucleotide sequence: TGTGCCAGCAGTTTTTATGGCTCGACGACTGGGGCCAACGTCCTGACTTTC. Looking up the rest from reference TRBV27 and TRBJ2-6 gives the full variable domain: EAQVTQNPRYLITVTGKKLTVTCSQNMNHEYMSWYRQDPGLGLRQIYYSMNVEVTDKGDVPEGYKVSRKEKRNFPLILESPSPNQTSLYFCASSFYGSTTGANVLTFGAGSRLTVL.

V usage is TRBV29-1 and J usage is TRBJ2-2; a possible D gene is TRBD1 (6 bases). CDR1 and CDR2 from the germline V gene are SQVTM and ANQGSEA. The CDR3 length is 14 residues. The V gene lost 1 base and the J gene lost 5 bases, with 11 bases spanning the gap. The CDR3 region is CSVEGTVLTGELFF. CDR3 DNA sequence: TGCAGCGTTGAAGGGACAGTTCTGACCGGGGAGCTGTTTTTT.

The chain has TRBV10-1 and TRBJ2-2, with D perhaps matching TRBD1 (7 bases). Deletions cut 5 bases from V and 5 bases from J, with 12 bases between. In germline, CDR1 is WNHNN, CDR2 SYGVQD (reference sequence). The CDR3 covers 14 residues. CDR3: CASSSGGGTGELFF. For the CDR3, the DNA is TGCGCCAGCAGTTCAGGGGGAGGAACCGGGGAGCTGTTTTTT.

The chain uses TRBV3-1 (or the pseudogene TRBV3-2) and TRBJ1-1; maybe TRBD1 (6 bases). The length of the CDR3 is 14 residues. Trimming left V 4 bases short and J 4 bases short, with 13 bases between. Germline CDR1 and CDR2: LGHDT and YNNKEL (reference sequence). DNA of the CDR3: TGTGCCAGCAGCCCACGGCCCAGGGGCACTGAAGCTTTCTTT. Translated, it gives CASSPRPRGTEAFF.

The J gene is TRBJ2-1, the V gene TRBV7-9; no clear D. This CDR3 contains 14 residues. V lost 1 base and J lost 9, with 13 bases in between. Germline lookup yields CDR1 SEHNR and CDR2 FQNEAQ (reference sequence). The CDR3 protein is CASSLEIRPGEQFF. In DNA form, the CDR3 reads TGTGCCAGCAGCTTAGAAATTCGACCGGGTGAGCAGTTCTTC.